This entry features one TCR beta chain sequence. The CDR3 has 12 residues. Looked up from germline, CDR1 is GTSNPN and CDR2 is SVGIG (reference sequence). V was pared by 4 bases and J by 5 bases, with 12 bases between. The repertoire was sequenced with immunoSEQ multiplex PCR; TCRdb's copy has only in-frame clones and lacks some. The sample holds 120,000 or so clones, about nine tenths seen once. This sample is part of a study of radiotherapy plus CTLA-4 blockade in lung cancer. This specimen was peripheral blood, taken from a patient treated with radiotherapy plus ipilimumab. The clonotype comes from a human donor with non-small cell lung cancer that progressed on radiotherapy plus ipilimumab. The chain carries TRBV30 and TRBJ2-7; D gene uncertain. CDR3: CAWNPVSHEQYF. For the CDR3, the DNA is TGTGCCTGGAATCCCGTATCCCACGAGCAGTACTTC.